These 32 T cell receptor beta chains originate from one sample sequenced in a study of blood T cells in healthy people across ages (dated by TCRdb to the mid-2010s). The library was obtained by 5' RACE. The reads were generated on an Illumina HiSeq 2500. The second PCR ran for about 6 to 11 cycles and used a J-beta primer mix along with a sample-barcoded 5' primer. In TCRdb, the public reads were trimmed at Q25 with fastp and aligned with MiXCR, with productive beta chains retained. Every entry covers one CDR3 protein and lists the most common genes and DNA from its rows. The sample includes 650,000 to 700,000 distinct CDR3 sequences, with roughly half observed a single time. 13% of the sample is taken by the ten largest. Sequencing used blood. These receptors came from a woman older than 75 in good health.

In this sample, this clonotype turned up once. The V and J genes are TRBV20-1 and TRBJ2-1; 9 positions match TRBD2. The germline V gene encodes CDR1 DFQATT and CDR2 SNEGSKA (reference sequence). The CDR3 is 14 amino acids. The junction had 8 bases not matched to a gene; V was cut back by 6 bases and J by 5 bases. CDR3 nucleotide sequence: TGCAGTGCGAGACCGGGACTAGCCCACAATGAGCAGTTCTTC. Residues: CSARPGLAHNEQFF.

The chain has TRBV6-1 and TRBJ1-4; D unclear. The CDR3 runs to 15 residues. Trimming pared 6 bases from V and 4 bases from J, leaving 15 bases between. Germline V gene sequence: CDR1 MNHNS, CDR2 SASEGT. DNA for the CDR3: TGTGCCAGCAGAGACTCGGCCGTGGGTAATGAAAAACTGTTTTTT. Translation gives CASRDSAVGNEKLFF.

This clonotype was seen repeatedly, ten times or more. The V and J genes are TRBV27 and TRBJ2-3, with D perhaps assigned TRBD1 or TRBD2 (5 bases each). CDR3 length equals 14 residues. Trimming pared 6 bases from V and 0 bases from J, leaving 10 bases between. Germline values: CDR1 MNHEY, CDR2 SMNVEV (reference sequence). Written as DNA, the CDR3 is TGTGCCAGCAGGGGGGTCCCTAGCACAGATACGCAGTATTTT. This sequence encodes CASRGVPSTDTQYF.

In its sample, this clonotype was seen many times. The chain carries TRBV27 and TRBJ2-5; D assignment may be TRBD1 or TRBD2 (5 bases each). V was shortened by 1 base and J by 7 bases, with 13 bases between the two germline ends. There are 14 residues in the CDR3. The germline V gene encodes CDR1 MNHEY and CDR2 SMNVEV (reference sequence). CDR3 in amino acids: CASSLLGRVGTQYF. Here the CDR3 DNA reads TGTGCCAGCAGTTTATTGGGACGCGTTGGGACCCAGTACTTC.

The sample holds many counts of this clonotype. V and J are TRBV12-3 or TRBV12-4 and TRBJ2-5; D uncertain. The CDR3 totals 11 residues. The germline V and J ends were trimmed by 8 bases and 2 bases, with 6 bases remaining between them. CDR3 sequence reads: CASRLQETQYF. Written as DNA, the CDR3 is TGTGCCAGCCGGCTGCAAGAGACCCAGTACTTC.

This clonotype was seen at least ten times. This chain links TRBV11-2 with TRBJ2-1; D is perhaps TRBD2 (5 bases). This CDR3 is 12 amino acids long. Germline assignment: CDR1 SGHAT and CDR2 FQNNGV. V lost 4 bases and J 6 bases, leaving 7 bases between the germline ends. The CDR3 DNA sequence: TGTGCCAGCAGCTGGACTTCCAATGAGCAGTTCTTC. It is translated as CASSWTSNEQFF.

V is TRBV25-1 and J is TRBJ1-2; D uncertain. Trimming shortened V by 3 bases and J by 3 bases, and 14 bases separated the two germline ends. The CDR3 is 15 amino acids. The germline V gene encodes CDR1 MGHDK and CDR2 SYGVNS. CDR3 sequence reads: CASSDAGFDDYGYTF. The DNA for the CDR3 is TGTGCCAGCAGTGATGCGGGGTTTGATGACTATGGCTACACCTTC.

CDR3 sequence: CSARDWTSGRETQYF. In DNA form, the CDR3 reads TGCAGTGCTAGAGATTGGACTAGCGGCAGGGAGACCCAGTACTTC. This rearrangement joins TRBV20-1 to TRBJ2-5, with TRBD2 identical over 10 bases. Trimming removed 0 bases from V and 5 bases from J; junction bases left unmatched: 6. Per germline, CDR1 DFQATT and CDR2 SNEGSKA (reference sequence). The CDR3 sequence is 15 residues long.

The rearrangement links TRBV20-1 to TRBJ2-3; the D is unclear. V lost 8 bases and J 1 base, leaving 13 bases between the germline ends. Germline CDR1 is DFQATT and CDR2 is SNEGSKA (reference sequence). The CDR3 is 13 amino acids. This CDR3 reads CSSEHERTDTQYF. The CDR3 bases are TGCAGTTCGGAACATGAACGCACAGATACGCAGTATTTT.

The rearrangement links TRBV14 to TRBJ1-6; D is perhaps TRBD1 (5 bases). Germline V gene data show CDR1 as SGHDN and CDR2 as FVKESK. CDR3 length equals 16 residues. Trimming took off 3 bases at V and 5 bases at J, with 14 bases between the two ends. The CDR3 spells CASSQGRIGNNSPLHF. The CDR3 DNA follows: TGTGCCAGCAGCCAGGGACGAATCGGCAATAATTCACCCCTCCACTTT.

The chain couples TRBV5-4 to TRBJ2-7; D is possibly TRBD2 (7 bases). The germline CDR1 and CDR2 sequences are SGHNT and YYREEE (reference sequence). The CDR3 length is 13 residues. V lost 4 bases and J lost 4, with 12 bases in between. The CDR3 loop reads CASSRGAWYEQYF. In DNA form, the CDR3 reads TGTGCCAGCAGCCGGGGGGCCTGGTACGAGCAGTACTTC.

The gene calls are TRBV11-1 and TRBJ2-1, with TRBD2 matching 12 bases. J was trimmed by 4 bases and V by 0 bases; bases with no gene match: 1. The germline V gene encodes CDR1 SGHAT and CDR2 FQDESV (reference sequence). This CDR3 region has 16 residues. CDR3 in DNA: TGTGCCAGCAGCTTAGCGCTAGCGGGGGGGTACAATGAGCAGTTCTTC. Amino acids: CASSLALAGGYNEQFF.

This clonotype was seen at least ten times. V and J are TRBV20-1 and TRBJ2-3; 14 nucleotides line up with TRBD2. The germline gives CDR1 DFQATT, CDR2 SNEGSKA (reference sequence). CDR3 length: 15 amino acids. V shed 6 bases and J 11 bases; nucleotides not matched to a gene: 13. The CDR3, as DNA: TGCAGTGCAGCTGGGACTAGCGGGAGCGCAGACCTGCAGTATTTT. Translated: CSAAGTSGSADLQYF.

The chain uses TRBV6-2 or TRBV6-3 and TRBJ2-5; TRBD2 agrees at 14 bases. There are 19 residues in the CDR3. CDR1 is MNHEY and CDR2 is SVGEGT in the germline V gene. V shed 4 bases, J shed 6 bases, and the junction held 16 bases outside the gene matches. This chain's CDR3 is CASSFYGLAGGSQLQTQYF. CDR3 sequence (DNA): TGTGCCAGCAGTTTCTACGGACTAGCGGGAGGAAGTCAATTGCAGACCCAGTACTTC.

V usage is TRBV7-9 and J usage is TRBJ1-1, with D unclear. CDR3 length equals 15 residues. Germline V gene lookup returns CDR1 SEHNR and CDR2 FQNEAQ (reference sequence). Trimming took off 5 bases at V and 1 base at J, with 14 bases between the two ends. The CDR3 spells CASSQTSRSNTEAFF. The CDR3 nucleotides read TGTGCCAGCAGCCAGACGAGTCGATCGAACACTGAAGCTTTCTTT.

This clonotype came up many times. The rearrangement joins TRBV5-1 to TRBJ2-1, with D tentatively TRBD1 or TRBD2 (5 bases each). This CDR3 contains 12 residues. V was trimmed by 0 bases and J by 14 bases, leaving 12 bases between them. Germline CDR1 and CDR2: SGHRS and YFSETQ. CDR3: CASSLGEGPKFF. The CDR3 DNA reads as TGCGCCAGCAGCTTGGGAGAGGGGCCGAAGTTCTTC.

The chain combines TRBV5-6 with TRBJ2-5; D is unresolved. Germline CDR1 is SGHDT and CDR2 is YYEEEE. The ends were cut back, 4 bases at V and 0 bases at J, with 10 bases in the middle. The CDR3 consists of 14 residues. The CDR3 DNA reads TGTGCCAGCAGCAAGATCGCGTACCAAGAGACCCAGTACTTC. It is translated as CASSKIAYQETQYF.

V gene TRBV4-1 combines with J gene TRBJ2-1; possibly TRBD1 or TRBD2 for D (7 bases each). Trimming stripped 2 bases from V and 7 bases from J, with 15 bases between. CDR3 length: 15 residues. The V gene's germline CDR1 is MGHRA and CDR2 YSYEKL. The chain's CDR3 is CASSQSDREGNEQFF. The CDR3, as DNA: TGCGCCAGCAGCCAATCTGACAGGGAGGGGAATGAGCAGTTCTTC.

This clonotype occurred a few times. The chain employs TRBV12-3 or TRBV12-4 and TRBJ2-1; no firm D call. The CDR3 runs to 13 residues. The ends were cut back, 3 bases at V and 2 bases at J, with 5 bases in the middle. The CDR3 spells CASSFGPYNEQFF. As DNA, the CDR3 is TGTGCCAGCAGTTTCGGACCCTACAATGAGCAGTTCTTC.

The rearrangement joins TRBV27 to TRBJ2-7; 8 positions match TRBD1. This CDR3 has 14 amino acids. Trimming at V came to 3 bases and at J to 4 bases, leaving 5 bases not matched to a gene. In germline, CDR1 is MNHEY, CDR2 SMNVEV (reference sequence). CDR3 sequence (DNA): TGTGCCAGCAGTTTCGACAGGGGCGTATACGAGCAGTACTTC. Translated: CASSFDRGVYEQYF.

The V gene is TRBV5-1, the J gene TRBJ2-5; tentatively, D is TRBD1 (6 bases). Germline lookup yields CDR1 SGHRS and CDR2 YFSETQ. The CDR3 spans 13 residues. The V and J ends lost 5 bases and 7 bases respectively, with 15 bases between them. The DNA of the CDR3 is TGCGCCAGCAGTCAGGGGCTGGAAGGGACCCAGTACTTC. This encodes CASSQGLEGTQYF.

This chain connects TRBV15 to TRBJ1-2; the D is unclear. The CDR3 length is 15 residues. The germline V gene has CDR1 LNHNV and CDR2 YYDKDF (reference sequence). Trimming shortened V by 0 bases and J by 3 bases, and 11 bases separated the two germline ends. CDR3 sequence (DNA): TGTGCCACCAGCAGAGATCTTAAGGGTTACTATGGCTACACCTTC. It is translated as CATSRDLKGYYGYTF.

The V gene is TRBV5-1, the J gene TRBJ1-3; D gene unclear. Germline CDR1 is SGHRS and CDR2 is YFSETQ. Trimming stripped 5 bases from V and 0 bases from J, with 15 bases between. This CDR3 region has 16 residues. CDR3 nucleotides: TGCGCCAGCAGTCTCGAGGCGACATTCTCTGGAAACACCATATATTTT. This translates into CASSLEATFSGNTIYF.

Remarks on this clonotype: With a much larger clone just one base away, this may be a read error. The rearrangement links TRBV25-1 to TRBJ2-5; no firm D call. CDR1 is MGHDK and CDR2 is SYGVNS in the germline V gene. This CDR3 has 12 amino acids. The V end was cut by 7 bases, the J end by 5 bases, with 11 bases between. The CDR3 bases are TGTGCCAGCACCAGAGGCCGGGAGACCCAGTACTTC. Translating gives CASTRGRETQYF.

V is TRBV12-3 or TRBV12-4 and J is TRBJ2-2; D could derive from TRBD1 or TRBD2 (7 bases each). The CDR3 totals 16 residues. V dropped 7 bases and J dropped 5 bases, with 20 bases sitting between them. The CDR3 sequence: CASTRGAGDKTGELFF. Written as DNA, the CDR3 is TGTGCCAGCACCAGGGGGGCGGGAGACAAGACCGGGGAGCTGTTTTTT.

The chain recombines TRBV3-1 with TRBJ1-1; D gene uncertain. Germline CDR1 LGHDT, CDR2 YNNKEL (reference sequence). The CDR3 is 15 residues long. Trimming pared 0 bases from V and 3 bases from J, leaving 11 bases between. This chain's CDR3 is CASSQDAGLYTEAFF. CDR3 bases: TGTGCCAGCAGCCAAGATGCGGGTTTGTACACTGAAGCTTTCTTT.

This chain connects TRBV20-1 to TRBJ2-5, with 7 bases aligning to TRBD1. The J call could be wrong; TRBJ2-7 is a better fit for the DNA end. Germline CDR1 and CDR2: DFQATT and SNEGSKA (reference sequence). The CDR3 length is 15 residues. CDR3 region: CSARAPLTGQNEQYF. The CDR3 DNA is TGCAGTGCTAGAGCCCCACTGACAGGGCAAAACGAGCAGTACTTC.

CDR3 sequence (DNA): TGCAGTGCTAGTGGGACTGGAGATACGCAGTATTTT. Translation gives CSASGTGDTQYF. V and J are TRBV20-1 and TRBJ2-3; tentatively, D is TRBD2 (6 bases). Trimming took off 3 bases at V and 5 bases at J, with 9 bases between the two ends. Per the germline V gene, CDR1 is DFQATT and CDR2 is SNEGSKA (reference sequence). The CDR3 contains 12 residues.

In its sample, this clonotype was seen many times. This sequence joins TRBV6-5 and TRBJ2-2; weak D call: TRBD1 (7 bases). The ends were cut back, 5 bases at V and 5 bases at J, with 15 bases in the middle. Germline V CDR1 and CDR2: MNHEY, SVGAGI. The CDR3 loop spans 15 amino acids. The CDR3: CASSTGQAGTGELFF. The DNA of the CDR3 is TGTGCCAGCAGTACAGGACAGGCGGGAACCGGGGAGCTGTTTTTT.

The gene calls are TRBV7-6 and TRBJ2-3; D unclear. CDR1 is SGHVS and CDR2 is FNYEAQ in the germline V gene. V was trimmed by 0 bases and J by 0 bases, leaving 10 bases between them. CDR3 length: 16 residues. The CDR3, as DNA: TGTGCCAGCAGCTTAGCACTGGCTACTAGCACAGATACGCAGTATTTT. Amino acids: CASSLALATSTDTQYF.

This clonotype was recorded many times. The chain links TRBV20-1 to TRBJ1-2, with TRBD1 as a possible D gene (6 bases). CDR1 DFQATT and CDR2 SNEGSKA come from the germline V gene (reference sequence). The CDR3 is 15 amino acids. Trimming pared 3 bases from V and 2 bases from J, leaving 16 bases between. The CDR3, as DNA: TGCAGTGCTAGGCCCCGGGACACCGTCAACTATGGCTACACCTTC. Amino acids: CSARPRDTVNYGYTF.

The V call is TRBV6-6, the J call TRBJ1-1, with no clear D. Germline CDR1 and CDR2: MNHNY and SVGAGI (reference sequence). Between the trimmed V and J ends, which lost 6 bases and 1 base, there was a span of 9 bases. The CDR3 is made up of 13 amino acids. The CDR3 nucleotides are TGTGCCAGCAGCCTACGGTGGAACACTGAAGCTTTCTTT. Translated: CASSLRWNTEAFF.